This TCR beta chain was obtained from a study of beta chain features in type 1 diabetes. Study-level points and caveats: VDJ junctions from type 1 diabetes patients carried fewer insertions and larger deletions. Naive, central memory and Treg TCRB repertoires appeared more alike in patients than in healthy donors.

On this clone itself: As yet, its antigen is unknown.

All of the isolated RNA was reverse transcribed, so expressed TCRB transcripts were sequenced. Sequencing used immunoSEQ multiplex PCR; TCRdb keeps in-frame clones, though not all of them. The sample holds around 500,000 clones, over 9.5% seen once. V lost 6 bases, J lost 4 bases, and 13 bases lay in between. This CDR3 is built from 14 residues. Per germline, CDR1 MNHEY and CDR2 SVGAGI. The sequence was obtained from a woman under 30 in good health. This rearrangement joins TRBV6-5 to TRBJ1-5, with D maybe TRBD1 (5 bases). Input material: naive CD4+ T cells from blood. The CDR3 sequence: CASSPDSANQPQHF. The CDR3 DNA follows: TGTGCCAGCAGCCCCGACAGCGCAAATCAGCCCCAGCATTTT.